This entry lists 13 T cell receptor beta chains sequenced from one sample in a study of human T cells and chemical hapten exposure. MiXCR, applied by TCRdb to the RACE reads, yields one record per CDR3 protein. This table holds about 120,000 distinct CDR3 sequences, about 14% found once. Time point: pre-sensitization, week 0. Described treatment: therapeutic diphenylcyclopropenone sensitization with weekly scalp DPC. Source: whole blood, taken in connection with sensitization to the hapten diphenylcyclopropenone (DPC). These receptors all stem from a woman aged 18-29 years with alopecia areata. Some clones in this sample may be carry-over from other donors' samples.

This chain joins TRBV28 and TRBJ2-7, with D possibly being TRBD1 (6 bases). The CDR3 length is 14 residues. Germline CDR1 and CDR2: MDHEN and SYDVKM. Trimming pared 2 bases from V and 5 bases from J, leaving 13 bases between. CDR3 DNA sequence: TGTGCCAGCAGTTTACGGGACAACCCACACGAGCAGTACTTC. It codes for CASSLRDNPHEQYF.

This chain uses TRBV7-9 with TRBJ2-5; D possibly corresponds to TRBD2 (6 bases). This CDR3 is 15 amino acids long. Germline V gives CDR1 SEHNR, CDR2 FQNEAQ (reference sequence). Trimming removed 5 bases from V and 2 bases from J, with 15 bases in between. In nucleotides, the CDR3 is TGTGCCAGCAGCCCAATGGGGGGTCCTCAAGAGACCCAGTACTTC. It yields the protein CASSPMGGPQETQYF.

The CDR3 sequence is CAWSVSWNYNSPLHF. As DNA, the CDR3 is TGTGCCTGGAGTGTAAGTTGGAACTATAATTCACCCCTCCACTTT. This rearrangement joins TRBV30 to TRBJ1-6; D is undetermined. V gave up 0 bases and J gave up 3 bases, with 9 bases separating them. Germline V CDR1 and CDR2: GTSNPN, SVGIG (reference sequence). The CDR3 runs 15 residues.

This clonotype has a handful of counts. CDR3 sequence (DNA): TGTGCCAGCAGCCCTAACGAGGGGTTTTACAATGAGCAGTTCTTC. It is translated as CASSPNEGFYNEQFF. The chain recombines TRBV11-1 with TRBJ2-1; D possibly uses TRBD1 or TRBD2 (5 bases each). CDR1 and CDR2 (germline): SGHAT, FQDESV (reference sequence). CDR3 length: 15 amino acids. V lost 5 bases and J lost 4, with 15 bases in between.

This chain uses TRBV20-1 with TRBJ2-1, with 10 bases lining up with TRBD2. V lost 3 bases and J lost 4; bases outside the gene matches: 6. Germline loops: CDR1 DFQATT, CDR2 SNEGSKA (reference sequence). The CDR3 has 15 residues. CDR3 sequence: CSASPWTSGYNEQFF. DNA for the CDR3: TGCAGTGCTAGCCCCTGGACTAGCGGTTACAATGAGCAGTTCTTC.

The gene calls are TRBV7-2 and TRBJ2-5; 9 bases match TRBD2. CDR3 length equals 16 residues. The germline CDR1 and CDR2 sequences are SGHTA and FQGNSA. V lost 4 bases to trimming and J lost 2 bases; unmatched junction nucleotides: 8. DNA of the CDR3: TGTGCCAGCAGCTCCCCGGGACTAGCAGTTCAAGAGACCCAGTACTTC. This sequence encodes CASSSPGLAVQETQYF.

V gene TRBV14 combines with J gene TRBJ2-3, with 9 bases identical to TRBD1. CDR1 and CDR2 (germline): SGHDN, FVKESK. The J segment lost 4 bases and the V segment lost 5 bases, leaving 7 bases of the junction unmatched. The CDR3 is 15 amino acids. CDR3 nucleotide sequence: TGTGCCAGCAGCACAAGACAGGGGGGCGCAGATACGCAGTATTTT. Its protein product is CASSTRQGGADTQYF.

This clonotype was seen repeatedly, ten times or more. The chain carries TRBV12-3 or TRBV12-4 and TRBJ1-1; TRBD1 aligns across 9 bases. V lost 4 bases and J lost 4; bases outside the gene matches: 7. The CDR3 is made up of 15 amino acids. The chain's CDR3 is CASSSYRGQGTEAFF. The CDR3 DNA reads as TGTGCCAGCAGTTCTTACAGGGGGCAGGGCACTGAAGCTTTCTTT.

V usage is TRBV20-1 and J usage is TRBJ1-6; D is possibly TRBD1 (6 bases). Trimming took off 4 bases at V and 10 bases at J, with 17 bases between the two ends. The CDR3 length is 14 residues. In germline, CDR1 is DFQATT, CDR2 SNEGSKA (reference sequence). CDR3 bases: TGCAGTGCTACCCTACAGGGTGAGGAGTCACCCCTCCACTTT. Protein sequence: CSATLQGEESPLHF.

This chain's CDR3 is CSVEGGAGPSSTDTQYF. For the CDR3, the DNA is TGCAGCGTTGAAGGAGGGGCAGGACCGTCTAGCACAGATACGCAGTATTTT. This rearrangement joins TRBV29-1 to TRBJ2-3, with D perhaps being TRBD1 or TRBD2 (5 bases each). The CDR3 has 17 residues. CDR1 and CDR2 (germline): SQVTM, ANQGSEA. Trimming cost V 1 base and J 0 bases, with 17 bases left between them.

CDR3: CASWGLNQPQHF. For the CDR3, the DNA is TGTGCCAGCTGGGGGTTGAATCAGCCCCAGCATTTT. This chain links TRBV28 with TRBJ1-5; D is possibly TRBD1 (5 bases). This CDR3 has 12 amino acids. CDR1 is MDHEN, CDR2 SYDVKM, per germline. V was cut by 8 bases and J by 4 bases, with 9 bases left in between.

This clonotype was recorded a few times. The chain joins TRBV20-1 to TRBJ2-2; TRBD1 matches 8 bases. The V gene end was trimmed by 4 bases and the J gene end by 4 bases; junction bases not matched to a gene: 5. The CDR3 spans 14 residues. Germline V gene sequence: CDR1 DFQATT, CDR2 SNEGSKA (reference sequence). The CDR3 region has the DNA TGCAGTGCTAAGGACAGGGTGGGCACCGGGGAGCTGTTTTTT. This codes for CSAKDRVGTGELFF.

The chain combines TRBV9 with TRBJ1-1; unclear D gene. V was shortened by 0 bases and J by 6 bases, with 9 bases between the two germline ends. The CDR3 covers 13 residues. Germline V gene data show CDR1 as SGDLS and CDR2 as YYNGEE. In DNA form, the CDR3 reads TGTGCCAGCAGCGTAGATGGGGTCGCTGAAGCTTTCTTT. It yields the protein CASSVDGVAEAFF.